This T cell receptor beta chain is from a study of T cells in Graves' hyperthyroidism and ophthalmopathy. General study results and limits: Within blood appeared most thyroid clonotypes that had expanded above 0.001.

CDR1 is SGHKS and CDR2 is YYEKEE in the germline V gene (reference sequence). CDR3 length equals 14 residues. Trimming left V 0 bases short and J 2 bases short, with 8 bases between. This clonotype was observed a handful of times. What it binds is not known. Authors of the study amplified TCR beta CDR3 regions from RNA transcripts. The HTBI primer set drove a first-round RT-PCR of the TCR CDR3. From the multiplex PCR reads, TCRdb called clonotypes with MiXCR, one entry per CDR3 protein. The repertoire holds around 800,000 distinct CDR3 sequences, with roughly 40% as singletons. This chain joins TRBV5-5 and TRBJ1-1; no reliable D call. The sequence was obtained from a man younger than 30 with Graves' hyperthyroidism. Sequenced input: blood. CDR3 in DNA: TGTGCCAGCAGCTTGGAATCCTTCAACACTGAAGCTTTCTTT. Residues: CASSLESFNTEAFF.